The 4 T cell receptor beta chains given below trace back to one sample, sequenced in a study of T cells in Graves' hyperthyroidism and ophthalmopathy. RNA transcripts gave rise to amplified TCR beta CDR3 regions. HTBI primers were the set used in a first-round RT-PCR of the TCR CDR3. Each CDR3 protein gets one entry after TCRdb re-called the multiplex PCR reads with MiXCR. The repertoire includes some 490,000 distinct CDR3 sequences, 16% of them detected once, and roughly 29% sits in the top ten. Sequenced material: blood. The origin of the receptors is a woman aged 25-40 years with Graves' ophthalmopathy.

J is TRBJ2-7 and V is TRBV4-1, with D perhaps TRBD2 (6 bases). CDR1 is MGHRA and CDR2 is YSYEKL in the germline V gene. The CDR3 is 15 residues long. Trimming took 4 bases from V and 3 from J, leaving 16 bases between them. CDR3 DNA sequence: TGCGCCAGCAGCCTCAAATACGGGACTCGCTACGAGCAGTACTTC. Translated, it gives CASSLKYGTRYEQYF.

The table lists this clonotype with a few counts. This sequence joins TRBV4-3 and TRBJ2-7; D is ambiguous. CDR3 length equals 14 residues. V was shortened by 2 bases and J by 0 bases, with 8 bases between the two germline ends. The germline gives CDR1 LGHNA, CDR2 YSLEER. CDR3 nucleotides: TGCGCCAGCAGCCAACGACCGAGCTCCTACGAGCAGTACTTC. Residues: CASSQRPSSYEQYF.

This clonotype was recorded many times. V gene TRBV27 combines with J gene TRBJ1-2, with D possibly being TRBD1 (6 bases). Trimming took 5 bases from V and 7 from J, leaving 20 bases between them. This CDR3 has 15 amino acids. In germline, CDR1 is MNHEY, CDR2 SMNVEV (reference sequence). This CDR3 reads CASSRPGGPGSGYTF. The CDR3 nucleotides read TGTGCCAGCAGTCGTCCTGGGGGGCCAGGATCTGGCTACACCTTC.

This clonotype was detected many times. CDR3 sequence reads: CSARRSSGIHNEQFF. The CDR3 DNA sequence: TGCAGTGCGAGGCGGTCTTCGGGTATTCACAATGAGCAGTTCTTC. The chain recombines TRBV20-1 with TRBJ2-1; D uncertain. This CDR3 has 15 residues. Germline V gene lookup returns CDR1 DFQATT and CDR2 SNEGSKA (reference sequence). With 6 bases removed from V and 5 bases from J, the gap between germline ends came to 20 bases.